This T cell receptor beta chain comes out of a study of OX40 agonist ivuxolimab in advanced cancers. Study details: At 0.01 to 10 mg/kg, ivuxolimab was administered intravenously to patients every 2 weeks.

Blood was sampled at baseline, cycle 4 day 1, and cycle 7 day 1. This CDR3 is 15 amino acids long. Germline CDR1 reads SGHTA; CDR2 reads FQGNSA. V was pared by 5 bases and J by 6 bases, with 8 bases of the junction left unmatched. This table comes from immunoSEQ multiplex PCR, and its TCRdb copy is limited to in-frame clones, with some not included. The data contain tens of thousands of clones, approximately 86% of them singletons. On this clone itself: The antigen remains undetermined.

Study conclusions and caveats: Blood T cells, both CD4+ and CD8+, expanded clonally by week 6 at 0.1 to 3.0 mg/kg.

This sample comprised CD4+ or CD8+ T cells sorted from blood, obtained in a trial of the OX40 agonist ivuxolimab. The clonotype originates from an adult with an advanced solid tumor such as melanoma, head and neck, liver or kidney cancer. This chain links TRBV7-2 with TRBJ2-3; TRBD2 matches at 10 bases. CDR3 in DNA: TGTGCCAGCAGCGTAGGGAGCGGGGGGGCCGATACGCAGTATTTT. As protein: CASSVGSGGADTQYF. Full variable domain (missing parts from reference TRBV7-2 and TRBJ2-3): GAGVSQSPSNKVTEKGKDVELRCDPISGHTALYWYRQSLGQGLEFLIYFQGNSAPDKSGLPSDRFSAERTGGSVSTLTIQRTQQEDSAVYLCASSVGSGGADTQYFGPGTRLTVL.